Listed here is a single TCR beta chain. Here immunoSEQ multiplex PCR was the method, and the copy in TCRdb shows in-frame clones only, minus some. There are 1 million to 1.2 million clones in the sample; 70% to 80% occur only once, and 0.89% lies in the top ten. The data derive from a study of shared clonotypes between healthy human individuals. The germline V and J ends were trimmed by 1 base and 4 bases, with 11 bases remaining between them. The length of the CDR3 is 14 residues. Germline V gene data show CDR1 as SGHAT and CDR2 as FQNNGV. Adult donors, all healthy and HIV-negative, had no recent acute infections or vaccinations.

This clonotype originated in a man in his late teens or twenties in good health. Some clones in this sample may be carry-over from other donors' samples. The chain carries TRBV11-2 and TRBJ2-7; no firm D call. Sequenced: memory CD4+ T cells from PBMCs. Regarding subset: CD45RA-negative fraction. CDR3 DNA: TGTGCCAGCAGCTTAGGTGGCCTAGGATACGAGCAGTACTTC. It encodes CASSLGGLGYEQYF.